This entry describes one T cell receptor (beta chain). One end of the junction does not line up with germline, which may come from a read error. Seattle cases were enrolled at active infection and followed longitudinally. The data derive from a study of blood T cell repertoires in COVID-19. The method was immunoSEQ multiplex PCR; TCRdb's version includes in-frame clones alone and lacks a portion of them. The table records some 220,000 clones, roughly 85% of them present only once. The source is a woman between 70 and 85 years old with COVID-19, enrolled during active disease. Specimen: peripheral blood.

The CDR3 DNA reads TGTGCTAGTAGTATGGAGAACTCTAGCAATCAGCCCCAGCATTTT. As protein: CASSMENSSNQPQHF. The V gene is TRBV19, the J gene TRBJ1-5; no clear D. Germline CDR1 is LNHDA and CDR2 is SQIVND (reference sequence). The CDR3 is made up of 15 amino acids.